Below, one TCR beta chain is given with its context. Its antigen is undetermined. The authors prepared the TCRbeta library with unique molecular identifiers. TCRdb passed the PCR reads through MiXCR, listing each CDR3 protein once. The table lists more than 200,000 distinct CDR3 sequences, approximately 24% of them singletons. This specimen comes from a study of T-cell reconstitution after alpha-beta-depleted transplantation in children. Regarding the study as a whole: Day-60 TCRbeta diversity that was high in some patients was derived from surviving recipient T cells and thymic progenitors. Hyperexpanded clones declined; after one year, newly produced T cells mostly supplied diversity. About two months after transplant, alpha-beta T cells reportedly came from several hundred expanded graft clones.

The sample here was PBMCs, mostly from graft donor cells, taken 360 days after TCRalphabeta/CD19-depleted stem cell transplant. The receptor was derived from a female patient aged 2 to 10 who had a stem cell transplant for congenital amegakaryocytic thrombocytopenia, so the T cells may come from the graft donor.

CDR3 in DNA: TGCAGCCTTTCGGGGTACTTCAGCGGACAAGAGACCCAGTACTTC. Translation gives CSLSGYFSGQETQYF. This chain uses TRBV29-1 with TRBJ2-5; D is perhaps TRBD2 (5 bases). The CDR3 is 15 amino acids. The ends were cut back, 8 bases at V and 2 bases at J, with 21 bases in the middle. Germline-derived CDR1 and CDR2 are SQVTM and ANQGSEA.